What follows describes a single TCR beta chain. Its target is unknown. Germline lookup yields CDR1 SGDLS and CDR2 YYNGEE. The CDR3 spans 14 residues. V lost 0 bases, J lost 0 bases, and 6 bases lay in between. The source of the sample is a study of CD4 T cells in relation to SARS-CoV-2 and coronaviruses. CD4+ T cells from unexposed donors were obtained before the COVID-19 pandemic (2011-2018). Isolation of CD4+ T cells took place after less than twelve days in culture. The method was immunoSEQ multiplex PCR; TCRdb's version includes in-frame clones alone and lacks a portion of them. The sample lists 25,000 to 30,000 clones; roughly 78% were seen once.

Specimen: CD4+ T cells from PBMCs, cultured in vitro. This clonotype originated in a human donor in good health. The genes are TRBV9 and TRBJ1-2; D is unresolved. CDR3 loop: CASSVDQTNYGYTF. The CDR3 DNA follows: TGTGCCAGCAGCGTAGACCAGACTAACTATGGCTACACCTTC.